This is a list of T cell receptor beta chains from one sample in a study of Ad26.COV2.S vaccination and SARS-CoV-2 variants. The assay was immunoSEQ multiplex PCR, and TCRdb's table has in-frame clones only and misses some. The table includes roughly 500,000 clones, 87% detected once. Source: peripheral blood, taken in a trial of Ad26.COV2.S vaccine versus placebo. The receptor set was obtained from a person aged 18-60 years who received the Ad26.COV2.S COVID-19 vaccine or a placebo. The CDR3 runs from the conserved cysteine through the conserved F or W. The D gene is left open where the match is weak. The size of a clone is reported for some rows only, either as once, few or many, or as a class for expanded clones.

>-|-|TRBV16|TRBJ2-1
CASSQSGRLFLSYNEQFF
TGTGCCAGCAGCCAATCTGGTCGGCTATTCCTCTCCTACAATGAGCAGTTCTTC
>many|TRBD2|TRBV5-8|TRBJ2-2
CASSLAALAVNTGELFF
TGTGCCAGCAGCTTGGCCGCGCTAGCGGTGAACACCGGGGAGCTGTTTTTT
>-|TRBD2|TRBV6-5|TRBJ2-7
CASSLISGIHEQYF
TGTGCCAGCAGTTTGATTAGCGGGATCCACGAGCAGTACTTC
>once|-|TRBV3-1/TRBV3-2|TRBJ1-1
CASSPEGLPNTEAFF
TGTGCCAGCAGCCCAGAGGGCCTCCCGAACACTGAAGCTTTCTTT
>-|TRBD1|TRBV13|TRBJ2-7
CASSKSGQGALEQYF
TGTGCCAGCAGTAAATCGGGACAGGGGGCCCTCGAGCAGTACTTC
>once|-|TRBV19|TRBJ2-7
CASSMPGLPYEQYF
TGTGCCAGTAGTATGCCGGGGCTGCCCTACGAGCAGTACTTC
>-|-|TRBV27|TRBJ2-3
CASRLVGADTQYF
TGTGCCAGCAGGCTGGTGGGGGCAGATACGCAGTATTTT
>-|TRBD2|TRBV28|TRBJ2-7
CASSLAGGAGSYEQYF
TGTGCCAGCAGTTTAGCGGGGGGAGCGGGGTCCTACGAGCAGTACTTC
>-|-|TRBV5-1|TRBJ1-1
CASSPRDLGTEAFF
TGCGCCAGCAGCCCTAGGGACTTGGGCACTGAAGCTTTCTTT
>-|-|TRBV15|TRBJ2-7
CATSRDLQAAGEQYF
TGTGCCACCAGCAGAGATTTACAGGCGGCGGGGGAGCAGTACTTC
>-|TRBD1|TRBV18|TRBJ2-7
CASSPMGQGSSYEQYF
TGTGCCAGCTCACCAATGGGACAGGGGAGCTCCTACGAGCAGTACTTC
>-|-|TRBV11-2|TRBJ2-1
CASSQQGSNNEQFF
TGTGCCAGCTCCCAGCAGGGGTCCAACAATGAGCAGTTCTTC
>-|-|TRBV29-1|TRBJ1-2
CSVVEQGRFILRNYGYTF
TGCAGCGTTGTAGAACAGGGTCGGTTTATTCTCCGGAACTATGGCTACACCTTC
>-|TRBD2|TRBV9|TRBJ2-3
CASSAAKLTRLAGGTDTQYF
TGTGCCAGCAGCGCAGCAAAGCTCACTCGACTAGCGGGAGGCACAGATACGCAGTATTTT
>once|TRBD2|TRBV5-1|TRBJ2-7
CASRNGLAGSYEQYF
TGCGCCAGCAGAAATGGACTAGCGGGTTCCTACGAGCAGTACTTC
>-|-|TRBV19|TRBJ1-3
CASESGRMNSGNTIYF
TGTGCCAGTGAGTCAGGACGGATGAATTCTGGAAACACCATATATTTT
>-|-|TRBV4-3|TRBJ1-5
CASSLSGNQPQHF
TGCGCCAGCAGCCTCTCGGGGAATCAGCCCCAGCATTTT
>-|-|TRBV27|TRBJ2-7
CASSLLGGAYEQYF
TGTGCCAGCAGTTTATTGGGGGGGGCATACGAGCAGTACTTC
>-|-|TRBV18|TRBJ1-1
CASSPGALGYGTEAFF
TGTGCCAGCTCACCCGGCGCTCTTGGGTACGGCACTGAAGCTTTCTTT
>-|TRBD1|TRBV27|TRBJ1-6
CASSLMGTDLRYSPLHF
TGTGCCAGCAGCCTAATGGGGACAGACTTGAGGTATTCACCCCTCCACTTT
>-|-|TRBV6-2/TRBV6-3|TRBJ2-3
CASSTQGGGTDTQYF
TGTGCCAGCAGTACGCAGGGAGGCGGCACAGATACGCAGTATTTT
>-|TRBD2|TRBV28|TRBJ2-2
CASSFGLAGGPYGELFF
TGTGCCAGCAGTTTTGGGCTAGCGGGAGGGCCGTACGGGGAGCTGTTTTTT
>once|-|TRBV6-5|TRBJ1-4
CATRGLDNEKLFF
TGTGCCACCCGCGGGCTAGATAATGAAAAACTGTTTTTT
>-|-|TRBV5-1|TRBJ2-1
CASRDGIQTYNEQFF
TGCGCCAGCAGGGACGGAATACAAACCTACAATGAGCAGTTCTTC
>-|TRBD1|TRBV30|TRBJ2-5
CAWRPGQGRETQYF
TGTGCCTGGAGACCCGGACAGGGGAGAGAGACCCAGTACTTC
>-|-|TRBV18|TRBJ2-2
CASSPQATGELFF
TGTGCCAGCTCACCACAGGCTACCGGGGAGCTGTTTTTT
>-|TRBD1|TRBV7-8|TRBJ2-1
CASSARTGGLSNEQFF
TGTGCCAGCAGCGCACGGACAGGGGGTTTATCAAATGAGCAGTTCTTC
>few|-|TRBV27|TRBJ1-6
CASSLSGYAASPLHF
TGTGCCAGCAGTTTATCAGGGTATGCGGCGTCACCCCTCCACTTT
>-|-|TRBV2|TRBJ2-2
CASIGVSTGELFF
TGTGCCAGCATAGGAGTAAGCACCGGGGAGCTGTTTTTT
>-|TRBD2|TRBV6-2/TRBV6-3|TRBJ2-1
CASSYAPSGRAMAWEQFF
TGTGCCAGCAGTTACGCGCCTAGCGGGAGGGCCATGGCTTGGGAGCAGTTCTTC
>-|-|TRBV28|TRBJ2-1
CASNLPGSESFF
TGTGCCAGCAATCTGCCAGGGAGTGAAAGCTTCTTC
>-|-|TRBV15|TRBJ2-6
CATSREVGLANVLTF
TGTGCCACCAGCAGAGAGGTCGGGTTGGCCAACGTCCTGACTTTC
>-|-|TRBV4-2|TRBJ2-7
CASSQVDGSYEQYF
TGTGCCAGCAGCCAAGTCGACGGATCCTACGAGCAGTACTTC
>once|-|TRBV3-1/TRBV3-2|TRBJ2-7
CASSQDLLGGTTYEQYF
TGTGCCAGCAGCCAAGATTTATTAGGCGGAACAACCTACGAGCAGTACTTC
>-|-|TRBV28|TRBJ2-7
CASSFNPGRVIYEQYF
TGTGCCAGCAGTTTTAATCCGGGACGGGTAATCTACGAGCAGTACTTC
>-|-|TRBV7-9|TRBJ1-1
CASSFLGLRNTEAFF
TGTGCCAGCAGCTTTCTAGGACTGAGGAACACTGAAGCTTTCTTT
>-|-|TRBV21-1|TRBJ1-4
CASSQTGPFF
TGTGCCAGCAGCCAAACAGGGCCGTTTTTT
>-|TRBD2|TRBV7-3|TRBJ2-1
CASSPRSGTPLNNEQFF
TGTGCCAGCAGCCCCCGTAGCGGGACCCCCTTGAACAATGAGCAGTTCTTC
>-|-|TRBV2|TRBJ2-5
CASSRAGLQETQYF
TGTGCCAGCAGTCGTGCAGGCCTACAAGAGACCCAGTACTTC
>-|TRBD2|TRBV28|TRBJ2-1
CASSITIAGVGNEQFF
TGTGCCAGCAGCATTACTATAGCGGGAGTGGGGAATGAGCAGTTCTTC
>few|-|TRBV7-3|TRBJ2-1
CASSLSVAGDNEQFF
TGTGCCAGCAGCTTAAGTGTGGCAGGAGACAATGAGCAGTTCTTC
>-|TRBD1|TRBV6-6|TRBJ1-1
CASSYPTGAFF
TGTGCCAGCAGTTACCCGACAGGGGCTTTCTTT
>-|-|TRBV30|TRBJ1-5
CAWSQSGKQPQHF
TGTGCCTGGAGTCAGTCAGGGAAGCAGCCCCAGCATTTT
>once|TRBD1|TRBV7-6|TRBJ2-2
CASSDRVGELFF
TGTGCCAGCAGCGACAGGGTTGGGGAGCTGTTTTTT
>once|-|TRBV7-3|TRBJ2-1
CASSPPGASGEQFF
TGTGCCAGCAGCCCCCCGGGGGCTAGCGGAGAGCAGTTCTTC
>-|-|TRBV7-8|TRBJ1-6
CASSLATGSSYNSPLHF
TGTGCCAGCAGCTTAGCAACAGGGAGCTCCTATAATTCACCCCTCCACTTT
>-|-|TRBV7-3|TRBJ2-2
CASSLIRGGAYPGELFF
TGTGCCAGCAGCTTAATACGTGGGGGAGCTTACCCCGGGGAGCTGTTTTTT
>-|-|TRBV27|TRBJ1-5
CASSLFGRQQPQHF
TGTGCCAGCAGTTTATTCGGACGGCAGCAGCCCCAGCATTTT
>-|-|TRBV7-8|TRBJ2-7
CASSSESQQYF
TGTGCCAGCAGCTCGGAGTCGCAGCAGTACTTC
>-|-|TRBV4-2|TRBJ1-5
CASSQDNGQPQHF
TGTGCCAGCAGCCAAGACAACGGGCAGCCCCAGCATTTT
>-|-|TRBV20-1|TRBJ2-5
CSVLGPGTQYF
TGCAGTGTCTTAGGGCCGGGGACCCAGTACTTC
>-|TRBD2|TRBV24-1|TRBJ2-2
CATSGGLAANTGELFF
TGTGCCACCAGTGGTGGACTAGCGGCAAACACCGGGGAGCTGTTTTTT
>few|TRBD1|TRBV30|TRBJ2-1
CAWSMTGASYNEQFF
TGTGCCTGGAGTATGACAGGGGCCTCCTACAATGAGCAGTTCTTC
>-|TRBD2|TRBV19|TRBJ2-2
CASKPGITGAGDTGELFF
TGTGCCAGCAAACCGGGGATAACTGGGGCGGGAGACACCGGGGAGCTGTTTTTT
>once|TRBD2|TRBV28|TRBJ2-7
CASSLQGRGASGTRSHEQYF
TGTGCCAGCAGCCTCCAGGGGCGGGGGGCTAGCGGGACCCGTTCCCACGAGCAGTACTTC
>-|-|TRBV5-1|TRBJ2-7
CASSLESGGSREQYF
TGCGCCAGCAGCTTGGAATCGGGCGGGTCCCGCGAGCAGTACTTC
>-|TRBD1|TRBV27|TRBJ1-1
CASSRDRNTEAFF
TGTGCCAGTTCCAGGGACAGGAACACTGAAGCTTTCTTT
>-|-|TRBV6-2/TRBV6-3|TRBJ2-1
CASSRYLNEQFF
TGTGCCAGCAGCCGATACCTAAATGAGCAGTTCTTC
>-|-|TRBV2|TRBJ2-7
CASSELDSPGALHEQYF
TGTGCCAGCAGTGAGCTCGACTCGCCTGGGGCCCTCCACGAGCAGTACTTC